Listed here are 8 T cell receptor beta chains from one sample, sequenced in a study of T-cell reconstitution after alpha-beta-depleted transplantation in children. Preparation of the TCRbeta library used unique molecular identifiers. TCRdb reprocessed the PCR reads via MiXCR and lists one record per CDR3 protein. The sample consists of 670,000 or so distinct CDR3 sequences, around 13% of them appearing once. The material was PBMCs, obtained before TCRalphabeta/CD19-depleted stem cell transplant. These receptors were taken from a girl aged 2 to 9 with congenital amegakaryocytic thrombocytopenia, due to receive a stem cell transplant.

This clonotype was observed many times. The chain joins TRBV7-8 to TRBJ1-1; no firm D call. This CDR3 comprises 13 residues. Deletions cut 5 bases from V and 7 bases from J, with 14 bases between. The germline V gene has CDR1 SGHVS and CDR2 FQNEAQ. The CDR3 is CASSLPTAFEAFF. CDR3 in DNA: TGTGCCAGCAGCCTACCTACGGCGTTTGAAGCTTTCTTT.

The table lists this clonotype with many counts. V gene TRBV12-3 or TRBV12-4 combines with J gene TRBJ2-1; D perhaps matches TRBD2 (6 bases). The CDR3 runs to 12 residues. Between the trimmed V and J ends, which lost 11 bases and 4 bases, there was a span of 12 bases. CDR3 DNA sequence: TGTGCCGGGGGGAGCGGATACAATGAGCAGTTCTTC. It encodes CAGGSGYNEQFF.

This clonotype was recorded many times. The chain combines TRBV5-1 with TRBJ2-3; D is undetermined. V was shortened by 4 bases and J by 2 bases, with 11 bases between the two germline ends. The CDR3 is 14 amino acids. CDR1 and CDR2 (germline): SGHRS, YFSETQ. CDR3 in amino acids: CASSGNYNTDTQYF. The CDR3 DNA is TGCGCCAGCAGCGGCAACTACAACACAGATACGCAGTATTTT.

This clonotype was counted at least ten times. This chain links TRBV20-1 with TRBJ2-2; D tentatively fits TRBD1 or TRBD2 (5 bases each). Germline CDR1 is DFQATT and CDR2 is SNEGSKA (reference sequence). V was pared by 0 bases and J by 7 bases, with 21 bases between. The CDR3 has 17 amino acids. CDR3 coding DNA: TGCAGTGCTAGAGATAATGGGGGATTCTCGGCTGGCGGGGAGCTGTTTTTT. Residues: CSARDNGGFSAGGELFF.

The sample holds many counts of this clonotype. The J gene is TRBJ2-1, the V gene TRBV7-8, with 12 bases fitting TRBD2. The ends lost 6 bases at V and 8 bases at J; junction bases unmatched: 2. In germline, CDR1 is SGHVS, CDR2 FQNEAQ. The CDR3 is 13 residues long. The CDR3 region is CASRTSGSDEQFF. CDR3 coding DNA: TGTGCCAGCAGGACTAGCGGGAGTGATGAGCAGTTCTTC.

This clonotype was seen many times. The V call is TRBV20-1, the J call TRBJ1-1, with 9 positions matching TRBD1. In germline, CDR1 is DFQATT, CDR2 SNEGSKA (reference sequence). V shed 6 bases and J 3 bases; nucleotides not matched to a gene: 8. The CDR3 extends over 14 amino acids. Written as DNA, the CDR3 is TGCAGTGCGACGACCGGACAGGGGTACACTGAAGCTTTCTTT. It is translated as CSATTGQGYTEAFF.

This clonotype has ten or more counts. V is TRBV7-8 and J is TRBJ2-1; weak D call: TRBD2 (6 bases). Germline V CDR1 and CDR2: SGHVS, FQNEAQ. This CDR3 has 15 residues. Trimming cost V 5 bases and J 12 bases, with 23 bases left between them. DNA for the CDR3: TGTGCCAGCAGCCTCGGGCCTGGAGGGAACAATTTGCAGTTCTTC. Protein: CASSLGPGGNNLQFF.

A remark on this clonotype: This may be a read error, as it is one base from a much larger clone. CDR3 nucleotide sequence: TGTGCCAGCAGTGATGACCGACGCCCCTTTGGCGACACCTTC. Its translation: CASSDDRRPFGDTF. The chain is built from TRBV25-1 and TRBJ1-2; D remains ambiguous. CDR3 length: 14 residues. CDR1 and CDR2 from the germline V gene are MGHDK and SYGVNS.